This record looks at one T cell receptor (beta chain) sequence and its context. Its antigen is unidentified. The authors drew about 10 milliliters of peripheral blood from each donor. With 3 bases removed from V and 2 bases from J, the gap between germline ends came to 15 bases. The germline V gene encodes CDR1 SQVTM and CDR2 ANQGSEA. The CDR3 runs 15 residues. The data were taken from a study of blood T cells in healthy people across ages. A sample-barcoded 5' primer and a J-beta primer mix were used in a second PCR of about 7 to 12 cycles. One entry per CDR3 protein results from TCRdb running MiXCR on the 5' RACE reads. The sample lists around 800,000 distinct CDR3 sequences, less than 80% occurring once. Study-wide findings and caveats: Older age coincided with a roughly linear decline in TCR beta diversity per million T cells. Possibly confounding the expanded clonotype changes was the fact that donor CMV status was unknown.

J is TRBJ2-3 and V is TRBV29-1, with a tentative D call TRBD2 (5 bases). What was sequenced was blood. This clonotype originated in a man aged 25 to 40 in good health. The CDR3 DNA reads TGCAGCGTTGATCAGGACTCGTCCCCCACAGATACGCAGTATTTT. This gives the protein CSVDQDSSPTDTQYF.